The 29 T cell receptor beta chains in this list originate from one sample, sequenced in a study of blood T cell repertoires in COVID-19. Libraries were prepared by immunoSEQ multiplex PCR; TCRdb keeps only in-frame clonotypes and omits some of them. The repertoire includes about 190,000 clones, around 80% of them detected once, and around an eighth sits in the top ten. The sample comprised peripheral blood. Every receptor here comes from a man aged 25 to 40 with active or convalescent COVID-19.

V gene TRBV30 combines with J gene TRBJ1-1, with a weak D call TRBD1 (5 bases). There are 14 residues in the CDR3. Trimming took off 0 bases at V and 1 base at J, with 9 bases between the two ends. Germline CDR1 reads GTSNPN; CDR2 reads SVGIG (reference sequence). In nucleotides, the CDR3 is TGTGCCTGGAGTGTACTAACAGGGAACACTGAAGCTTTCTTT. Translation gives CAWSVLTGNTEAFF.

V is TRBV7-6 and J is TRBJ2-1, with D possibly matching TRBD2 (5 bases). The CDR3 is 19 amino acids. From germline, CDR1 is SGHVS and CDR2 FNYEAQ. Trimming took 0 bases from V and 0 from J, leaving 18 bases between them. CDR3 DNA: TGTGCCAGCAGCTTAGCGCGGGCGACCTTCAAGAGCTCCTACAATGAGCAGTTCTTC. Its protein product is CASSLARATFKSSYNEQFF.

This clone was seen a single time. V usage is TRBV6-6 and J usage is TRBJ2-1, with D possibly matching TRBD2 (6 bases). V lost 5 bases to trimming and J lost 3 bases, with 17 bases between them. Germline-derived CDR1 and CDR2 are MNHNY and SVGAGI (reference sequence). The CDR3 has 16 residues. The CDR3 protein is CASSRSTGLNYNEQFF. As DNA, the CDR3 is TGTGCCAGCAGTCGATCTACGGGACTGAACTACAATGAGCAGTTCTTC.

Notes on this clone: One end of the junction fails to match germline, which may point to a read error. J is TRBJ2-1 and V is TRBV7-7; no clear D. Germline V lookup: CDR1 SSHAT, CDR2 FNYEAQ (reference sequence). The CDR3 covers 16 residues. The CDR3 reads CASSLDLPVSYNEQFF. In DNA form, the CDR3 reads TGTGCTAGCAGCTTAGACCTCCCAGTCTCCTACAATGAGCAGTTCTTC.

Written as DNA, the CDR3 is TGTGCCAGCAGCTTGGGGAGTCCTGAAGCTTTCTTT. It specifies CASSLGSPEAFF. V gene TRBV11-3 combines with J gene TRBJ1-1; no clear D gene. Trimming pared 3 bases from V and 6 bases from J, leaving 8 bases between. The CDR3 totals 12 residues. Germline CDR1 reads SGHNT; CDR2 reads YENEEA.

V usage is TRBV5-1 and J usage is TRBJ1-1, with D tentatively TRBD1 (5 bases). The CDR3 runs to 14 residues. Germline assignment: CDR1 SGHRS and CDR2 YFSETQ. V dropped 1 base and J dropped 3 bases, with 10 bases sitting between them. The CDR3 nucleotides are TGCGCCAGCAGCTTGTTACAGGTTGACACTGAAGCTTTCTTT. Protein product: CASSLLQVDTEAFF. Looking up the rest from reference TRBV5-1 and TRBJ1-1 gives the full variable domain: KAGVTQTPRYLIKTRGQQVTLSCSPISGHRSVSWYQQTPGQGLQFLFEYFSETQRNKGNFPGRFSGRQFSNSRSEMNVSTLELGDSALYLCASSLLQVDTEAFFGQGTRLTVV.

The J gene is TRBJ1-5, the V gene TRBV5-5, with a weak D call TRBD1 (6 bases). This CDR3 spans 13 amino acids. The V gene's germline CDR1 is SGHKS and CDR2 YYEKEE (reference sequence). V shed 4 bases and J shed 7 bases, with 12 bases lying between them. CDR3 sequence reads: CASSRQETQPQHF. The CDR3 coding sequence is TGTGCCAGCAGCCGACAGGAGACCCAGCCCCAGCATTTT.

CDR3 sequence (DNA): TGTGCCAGTACCTTTATGGGGGGAGAGCAGCCCCAGCATTTT. Its protein is CASTFMGGEQPQHF. The chain combines TRBV19 with TRBJ1-5, with D perhaps matching TRBD1 (5 bases). The germline gives CDR1 LNHDA, CDR2 SQIVND (reference sequence). The CDR3 totals 14 residues. V was cut by 7 bases and J by 7 bases, with 17 bases left in between.

This clone was picked up one time. This chain links TRBV5-6 with TRBJ2-3; possibly TRBD2 for D (6 bases). Germline V gives CDR1 SGHDT, CDR2 YYEEEE. Trimming pared 3 bases from V and 5 bases from J, leaving 7 bases between. The CDR3 is made up of 12 amino acids. CDR3 sequence (DNA): TGTGCCAGCAGCTGGACTATAGATACGCAGTATTTT. It specifies CASSWTIDTQYF. Using reference TRBV5-6 and TRBJ2-3 for the parts outside the CDR3, the full variable domain is DAGVTQSPTHLIKTRGQQVTLRCSPKSGHDTVSWYQQALGQGPQFIFQYYEEEERQRGNFPDRFSGHQFPNYSSELNVNALLLGDSALYLCASSWTIDTQYFGPGTRLTVL.

This chain links TRBV30 with TRBJ1-2; D gene unclear. The length of the CDR3 is 14 residues. Per the germline V gene, CDR1 is GTSNPN and CDR2 is SVGIG (reference sequence). V shed 3 bases and J shed 7 bases, with 18 bases lying between them. The CDR3 DNA sequence: TGTGCCTGGAGGGCAGCTCCCCCCCGGGTTGGCTACACCTTC. Protein: CAWRAAPPRVGYTF.

This clone is a singleton in its sample. The chain links TRBV12-3 or TRBV12-4 to TRBJ2-3; a possible D gene is TRBD1 (5 bases). Trimming pared 3 bases from V and 6 bases from J, leaving 10 bases between. This CDR3 has 13 residues. Here the CDR3 reads CASSLYRPDTQYF. As DNA, the CDR3 is TGTGCCAGCAGTTTGTACAGGCCCGATACGCAGTATTTT.

V is TRBV29-1 and J is TRBJ1-2, with 7 positions matching TRBD1. This CDR3 contains 15 residues. Germline values: CDR1 SQVTM, CDR2 ANQGSEA. Germline trimming cut 3 bases from V and 1 base from J; bases unmatched to any gene: 8. CDR3 protein: CSVEGTASYNYGYTF. CDR3 coding DNA: TGCAGCGTTGAGGGGACAGCTTCTTATAACTATGGCTACACCTTC.

This chain links TRBV7-9 with TRBJ1-1, with 7 bases aligning to TRBD1. The V gene's germline CDR1 is SEHNR and CDR2 FQNEAQ (reference sequence). The CDR3 loop spans 14 amino acids. With 3 bases clipped from V and 1 base from J, the junction kept 2 bases outside the gene matches. The CDR3 DNA reads TGTGCCAGCAGCTTCGGACAGGCGAACACTGAAGCTTTCTTT. Translation: CASSFGQANTEAFF.

The V and J genes are TRBV6-5 and TRBJ1-1; the D gene is possibly TRBD1 (5 bases). Germline V CDR1 and CDR2: MNHEY, SVGAGI. This CDR3 is built from 11 residues. For the CDR3, the DNA is TGTGAGACAGCAATGAACACTGAAGCTTTCTTT. This gives the protein CETAMNTEAFF.

This chain links TRBV25-1 with TRBJ1-2, with 7 bases aligning to TRBD1. The V and J ends lost 1 base and 3 bases, in that order; junction bases with no gene match: 11. The CDR3 totals 17 residues. In germline, CDR1 is MGHDK, CDR2 SYGVNS. CDR3 residues: CASSELIGGEGDYGYTF. The CDR3 DNA sequence: TGTGCCAGCAGTGAATTGATAGGGGGCGAGGGAGACTATGGCTACACCTTC.

V usage is TRBV6-2 or TRBV6-3 and J usage is TRBJ1-1; D unclear. Deletions cut 2 bases from V and 8 bases from J, with 9 bases between. The CDR3 sequence is 12 residues long. CDR1 MNHEY and CDR2 SVGEGT come from the germline V gene. The CDR3 is CASSYTLTEAFF. CDR3 in DNA: TGTGCCAGCAGTTACACTTTGACAGAAGCTTTCTTT.

This clone was found a few times. J is TRBJ1-5 and V is TRBV2; D remains ambiguous. Trimming shortened V by 7 bases and J by 3 bases, and 10 bases separated the two germline ends. Germline V gene data show CDR1 as SNHLY and CDR2 as FYNNEI. The CDR3 spans 13 residues. The CDR3 DNA reads TGTGCCAGCACGCAGGCCATCAATCAGCCCCAGCATTTT. The encoded protein is CASTQAINQPQHF.

The chain uses TRBV7-2 and TRBJ1-1; 8 positions match TRBD1. Germline values: CDR1 SGHTA, CDR2 FQGNSA. Trimming cost V 1 base and J 1 base; bases outside gene matches: 5. This CDR3 spans 16 amino acids. The CDR3 nucleotides read TGTGCCAGCAGCTTAGTTTGGGGGACAGGGAACACTGAAGCTTTCTTT. This encodes CASSLVWGTGNTEAFF.

The V call is TRBV6-5, the J call TRBJ1-1; TRBD1 agrees at 8 bases. The CDR3 has 14 residues. Germline CDR1 reads MNHEY; CDR2 reads SVGAGI. V was clipped by 5 bases and J by 4 bases; unmatched bases: 6. CDR3 amino acids: CASSPGQGSTEAFF. The CDR3 nucleotides are TGTGCCAGCAGTCCCGGACAGGGTAGCACTGAAGCTTTCTTT.

V gene TRBV27 combines with J gene TRBJ1-5; no definite D call. Germline-derived CDR1 and CDR2 are MNHEY and SMNVEV (reference sequence). V lost 2 bases, J lost 13 bases, and 15 bases lay in between. This CDR3 comprises 13 residues. The DNA for the CDR3 is TGTGCCAGCAGTTTACAAATCCGTGGGCCACAGCATTTT. Its translation is CASSLQIRGPQHF.

The chain is built from TRBV6-5 and TRBJ2-1, with 7 nucleotides matching TRBD1. This CDR3 comprises 15 residues. Germline assignment: CDR1 MNHEY and CDR2 SVGAGI. V was pared by 8 bases and J by 4 bases, with 11 bases of the junction left unmatched. The CDR3 is CASSDDRDLYNEQFF. CDR3 sequence (DNA): TGTGCCAGCTCTGATGACAGGGACCTTTACAATGAGCAGTTCTTC.

The rearrangement links TRBV14 to TRBJ2-3; D is unclear. Germline V gene data show CDR1 as SGHDN and CDR2 as FVKESK. CDR3 size: 12 residues. With 4 bases removed from V and 2 bases from J, the gap between germline ends came to 4 bases. The CDR3 here is CASSLYTDTQYF. CDR3 in DNA: TGTGCCAGCAGCCTTTACACAGATACGCAGTATTTT.

This chain links TRBV25-1 with TRBJ1-4; D might be TRBD1 (6 bases). V lost 4 bases and J 0 bases, leaving 9 bases between the germline ends. The germline V gene encodes CDR1 MGHDK and CDR2 SYGVNS. CDR3 length equals 15 residues. The CDR3 region is CASSGSGATNEKLFF. CDR3 in DNA: TGTGCCAGCAGTGGCTCAGGGGCAACTAATGAAAAACTGTTTTTT. Variable domain in full (rest from reference TRBV25-1 and TRBJ1-4): EADIYQTPRYLVIGTGKKITLECSQTMGHDKMYWYQQDPGMELHLIHYSYGVNSTEKGDLSSESTVSRIRTEHFPLTLESARPSHTSQYLCASSGSGATNEKLFFGSGTQLSVL.

This rearrangement joins TRBV7-2 to TRBJ2-1, with TRBD2 as a possible D gene (7 bases). The germline CDR1 and CDR2 sequences are SGHTA and FQGNSA. The CDR3 loop spans 16 amino acids. The V gene lost 7 bases and the J gene lost 4 bases, with 20 bases spanning the gap. The CDR3 nucleotides read TGTGCCAGCACCCACTGGGGCGGGGGCCAGTACAATGAGCAGTTCTTC. This translates into CASTHWGGGQYNEQFF.

The chain is built from TRBV19 and TRBJ2-3; the D gene is possibly TRBD1 (6 bases). This CDR3 is 15 amino acids long. V lost 7 bases and J 0 bases, leaving 14 bases between the germline ends. CDR1 LNHDA and CDR2 SQIVND come from the germline V gene (reference sequence). The CDR3 here is CASTLRTASTDTQYF. CDR3 coding DNA: TGTGCCAGTACCCTCCGGACAGCAAGCACAGATACGCAGTATTTT. The full variable domain, with the rest looked up from reference TRBV19 and TRBJ2-3, is DGGITQSPKYLFRKEGQNVTLSCEQNLNHDAMYWYRQDPGQGLRLIYYSQIVNDFQKGDIAEGYSVSREKKESFPLTVTSAQKNPTAFYLCASTLRTASTDTQYFGPGTRLTVL.

The rearrangement joins TRBV5-1 to TRBJ2-1; D unresolved. From germline, CDR1 is SGHRS and CDR2 YFSETQ. The length of the CDR3 is 13 residues. V gave up 4 bases and J gave up 8 bases, with 13 bases separating them. The CDR3 DNA sequence: TGCGCCAGCAGCACGGATGCGAGCGATGAGCAGTTCTTC. Encoded protein: CASSTDASDEQFF.

The V gene is TRBV27, the J gene TRBJ1-3; 8 bases fit TRBD1. In germline, CDR1 is MNHEY, CDR2 SMNVEV (reference sequence). The trim removed 6 bases at V and 8 bases at J, leaving 12 bases unmatched. The CDR3 totals 15 residues. CDR3 in DNA: TGTGCCAGCAGCGGCAGGGGGCCCTCTTGGGACACCATATATTTT. Its protein is CASSGRGPSWDTIYF.

The chain uses TRBV19 and TRBJ1-1; 7 bases match TRBD1. CDR3 length: 16 residues. V shed 5 bases, J shed 0 bases, and the junction held 9 bases outside the gene matches. Germline values: CDR1 LNHDA, CDR2 SQIVND (reference sequence). The DNA for the CDR3 is TGTGCCAGTAGTCTCCGGGACAGCTCCATGAACACTGAAGCTTTCTTT. It encodes CASSLRDSSMNTEAFF.

This clone was seen just once. In DNA, the CDR3 is TGTGCCAGCAGCCAAGTATATACGCAGTATTTT. Translated, it gives CASSQVYTQYF. V usage is TRBV14 and J usage is TRBJ2-3; no definite D call. The CDR3 length is 11 residues. Trimming stripped 1 base from V and 7 bases from J, with 3 bases between. Germline V gene lookup returns CDR1 SGHDN and CDR2 FVKESK.